A single sample is the source of the 22 T cell receptor beta chains below, sequenced in a study of blood T cell repertoires in COVID-19. The method was immunoSEQ multiplex PCR; TCRdb's version includes in-frame clones alone and lacks a portion of them. The repertoire includes about 480,000 clones, less than 90% of them detected once, and around 8% sits in the top ten. Specimen: PBMCs or T cells enriched from blood (not recorded which). These receptors were collected from a woman aged 55-69 years who had recovered from COVID-19.

The genes are TRBV3-1 (or the pseudogene TRBV3-2) and TRBJ2-1, with TRBD2 identical over 12 bases. The J segment lost 8 bases and the V segment lost 1 base, leaving 9 bases of the junction unmatched. Germline-derived CDR1 and CDR2 are LGHDT and YNNKEL (reference sequence). This CDR3 has 17 amino acids. The CDR3 sequence is CASSQVASGGAGDEQFF. In DNA form, the CDR3 reads TGTGCCAGCAGCCAAGTGGCTAGCGGGGGGGCCGGGGATGAGCAGTTCTTC.

The genes are TRBV9 and TRBJ2-4, with 7 bases identical to TRBD1. This CDR3 is built from 13 residues. The trim removed 4 bases at V and 9 bases at J, leaving 7 bases unmatched. Germline V gene data show CDR1 as SGDLS and CDR2 as YYNGEE. The CDR3 spells CASSPRQGTIQYF. The DNA of the CDR3 is TGTGCCAGCAGCCCCAGACAGGGAACCATTCAGTACTTC.

This chain uses TRBV3-1 (or the pseudogene TRBV3-2) with TRBJ2-1; the match to TRBD2 covers 7 bases. The CDR3 covers 15 residues. Per the germline V gene, CDR1 is LGHDT and CDR2 is YNNKEL (reference sequence). Trimming removed 5 bases from V and 3 bases from J; junction bases left unmatched: 7. The CDR3 coding sequence is TGTGCCAGCAGCTTTGGACTAGACATCTACAATGAGCAGTTCTTC. The encoded protein is CASSFGLDIYNEQFF.

V usage is TRBV3-1 (or the pseudogene TRBV3-2) and J usage is TRBJ2-7; D possibly corresponds to TRBD1 (5 bases). The ends were cut back, 4 bases at V and 5 bases at J, with 12 bases in the middle. Germline CDR1 reads LGHDT; CDR2 reads YNNKEL (reference sequence). There are 13 residues in the CDR3. The CDR3 protein is CASSLQGSHEQYV. CDR3 coding DNA: TGTGCCAGCAGCCTCCAGGGTTCCCACGAGCAGTACGTC.

The chain carries TRBV24-1 and TRBJ2-3, with TRBD1 as a possible D gene (5 bases). The CDR3 totals 15 residues. Trimming pared 7 bases from V and 2 bases from J, leaving 15 bases between. Germline lookup yields CDR1 KGHDR and CDR2 SFDVKD. In DNA, the CDR3 is TGTGCCACCAGCCCCCCTAAGGGGCTCACAGATACGCAGTATTTT. This translates into CATSPPKGLTDTQYF.

This chain uses TRBV7-9 with TRBJ2-7; 7 nucleotides align to TRBD1. The CDR3 extends over 14 amino acids. J was trimmed by 2 bases and V by 6 bases; bases with no gene match: 7. CDR1 is SEHNR and CDR2 is FQNEAQ in the germline V gene (reference sequence). CDR3 amino acids: CASSNRGRTYEQYF. In DNA, the CDR3 is TGTGCCAGCAGTAACAGGGGCCGGACCTACGAGCAGTACTTC.

The chain joins TRBV30 to TRBJ1-1; 11 nucleotides align to TRBD1. Germline V CDR1 and CDR2: GTSNPN, SVGIG (reference sequence). V lost 2 bases, J lost 0 bases, and 8 bases stayed unmatched. The CDR3 is made up of 17 amino acids. CDR3 region: CAWSPPRTGGLNTEAFF. The CDR3, as DNA: TGTGCCTGGAGTCCCCCCCGGACAGGGGGCCTGAACACTGAAGCTTTCTTT.

The chain recombines TRBV27 with TRBJ1-2; TRBD1 agrees at 7 bases. CDR1 is MNHEY and CDR2 is SMNVEV in the germline V gene (reference sequence). This CDR3 region has 14 residues. Trimming at V came to 9 bases and at J to 6 bases, leaving 13 bases not matched to a gene. The DNA of the CDR3 is TGTGCCAGATGGAGGGGGCTGGGGTGTCATGGCTACACCTTC. Its protein product is CARWRGLGCHGYTF.

This sequence joins TRBV5-6 and TRBJ2-7; weak D call: TRBD2 (5 bases). Trimming cost V 4 bases and J 2 bases, with 19 bases left between them. The CDR3 spans 16 residues. Germline CDR1 SGHDT, CDR2 YYEEEE. The CDR3 here is CASSMDGERLTYEQYF. Here the CDR3 DNA reads TGTGCCAGCAGCATGGACGGGGAACGTTTAACCTACGAGCAGTACTTC.

This clone is a singleton in its sample. This chain uses TRBV6-2 or TRBV6-3 with TRBJ1-1, with D perhaps matching TRBD1 (5 bases). The CDR3 has 16 residues. Germline loops: CDR1 MNHEY, CDR2 SVGEGT. Trimming removed 5 bases from V and 0 bases from J, with 16 bases in between. CDR3 sequence: CASSPRTITMNTEAFF. DNA for the CDR3: TGTGCCAGCAGTCCCCGGACAATTACTATGAACACTGAAGCTTTCTTT.

The chain uses TRBV30 and TRBJ1-1; possibly TRBD1 for D (6 bases). CDR3 length: 14 amino acids. Deletions cut 3 bases from V and 2 bases from J, with 13 bases between. Germline CDR1 and CDR2: GTSNPN and SVGIG (reference sequence). The CDR3, as DNA: TGTGCCTGGAGGGGTAGAGGGGGTAACACTGAAGCTTTCTTT. It codes for CAWRGRGGNTEAFF.

This rearrangement joins TRBV6-1 to TRBJ1-5; maybe TRBD1 (6 bases). The germline V gene has CDR1 MNHNS and CDR2 SASEGT. V lost 6 bases and J 7 bases, leaving 16 bases between the germline ends. The CDR3 sequence is 14 residues long. This chain's CDR3 is CASSDSGGEQPQHF. The DNA of the CDR3 is TGTGCCAGCAGCGACTCTGGGGGCGAGCAGCCCCAGCATTTT.

The DNA for the CDR3 is TGTGCCAGCACCAAGACAGGGACCGGCGGGGAGCTGTTTTTT. This gives the protein CASTKTGTGGELFF. V is TRBV5-4 and J is TRBJ2-2; 7 bases match TRBD1. The CDR3 contains 14 residues. V shed 6 bases and J 7 bases; nucleotides not matched to a gene: 9. Germline V gene lookup returns CDR1 SGHNT and CDR2 YYREEE (reference sequence).

The V and J genes are TRBV29-1 and TRBJ2-2; D ambiguous. This CDR3 region has 14 residues. V shed 7 bases and J shed 4 bases, with 16 bases lying between them. Germline CDR1 and CDR2: SQVTM and ANQGSEA. This CDR3 is CSAPPGRRTGELFF. The DNA of the CDR3 is TGCAGCGCTCCCCCGGGTAGGCGCACCGGGGAGCTGTTTTTT.

The chain employs TRBV6-4 and TRBJ2-7; TRBD1 matches at 12 bases. Germline lookup yields CDR1 MRHNA and CDR2 SNTAGT. After removal of 6 bases from V and 6 bases from J, the junction contained 6 bases not matched to a gene. CDR3 length: 14 residues. CDR3 in amino acids: CASSPGTGGVEQYF. Here the CDR3 DNA reads TGTGCCAGCAGCCCCGGGACAGGGGGCGTCGAGCAGTACTTC.

The chain has TRBV6-5 and TRBJ2-7; TRBD2 agrees at 7 bases. With V trimmed by 6 bases and J by 0 bases, 8 bases remained unmatched. The germline V gene encodes CDR1 MNHEY and CDR2 SVGAGI. The CDR3 totals 15 residues. CDR3: CASRSGRTNSYEQYV. The CDR3 DNA reads as TGTGCCAGCAGGTCCGGGAGGACTAACTCCTACGAGCAGTACGTC.

V usage is TRBV24-1 and J usage is TRBJ2-3, with 7 bases aligning to TRBD2. The length of the CDR3 is 17 residues. Germline CDR1 and CDR2: KGHDR and SFDVKD. The trim removed 2 bases at V and 1 base at J, leaving 8 bases unmatched. CDR3 region: CATSDYERGAGTDTQYF. CDR3 DNA: TGTGCCACCAGTGATTACGAGCGGGGTGCTGGCACAGATACGCAGTATTTT.

V gene TRBV7-8 combines with J gene TRBJ1-2; 9 positions agree with TRBD1. The junction had 2 bases not matched to a gene; V was cut back by 1 base and J by 2 bases. CDR3 size: 15 residues. Germline V gene lookup returns CDR1 SGHVS and CDR2 FQNEAQ. Here the CDR3 DNA reads TGTGCCAGCAGCTTAGTGGGGACAGGGAACTATGGCTACACCTTC. Its translation: CASSLVGTGNYGYTF.

This clone has a single count. The chain recombines TRBV3-1 (or the pseudogene TRBV3-2) with TRBJ1-6; 7 bases are a match to TRBD1. CDR1 is LGHDT and CDR2 is YNNKEL in the germline V gene (reference sequence). Unmatched junction bases numbered 8, after V lost 0 bases and J lost 9 bases. The CDR3 totals 16 residues. CDR3 sequence: CASSQDVLQGSSPLHF. CDR3 bases: TGTGCCAGCAGCCAAGATGTTTTACAGGGGTCTTCACCCCTCCACTTT.

This clone was observed a single time. The chain carries TRBV15 and TRBJ1-2; D is possibly TRBD1 (6 bases). Trimming pared 3 bases from V and 4 bases from J, leaving 12 bases between. The CDR3 extends over 14 amino acids. Germline assignment: CDR1 LNHNV and CDR2 YYDKDF (reference sequence). Written as DNA, the CDR3 is TGTGCCACCAGCAGGACCGGGACAAGCTATGGCTACACCTTC. This sequence encodes CATSRTGTSYGYTF.

The chain combines TRBV24-1 with TRBJ2-2; D might be TRBD2 (6 bases). Trimming stripped 2 bases from V and 4 bases from J, with 16 bases between. Germline-derived CDR1 and CDR2 are KGHDR and SFDVKD. The CDR3 totals 17 residues. The CDR3 is CATSDSRRVFATGELFF. The CDR3, as DNA: TGTGCCACCAGTGATTCACGGAGGGTATTTGCCACCGGGGAGCTGTTTTTT.

This chain links TRBV10-3 with TRBJ2-7, with D possibly matching TRBD2 (7 bases). The length of the CDR3 is 14 residues. The germline V gene encodes CDR1 ENHRY and CDR2 SYGVKD. Trimming cost V 7 bases and J 7 bases, with 20 bases left between them. CDR3: CAIKGGRGAEEQYF. The CDR3 coding sequence is TGTGCCATCAAAGGGGGTCGGGGGGCTGAAGAGCAGTACTTC.